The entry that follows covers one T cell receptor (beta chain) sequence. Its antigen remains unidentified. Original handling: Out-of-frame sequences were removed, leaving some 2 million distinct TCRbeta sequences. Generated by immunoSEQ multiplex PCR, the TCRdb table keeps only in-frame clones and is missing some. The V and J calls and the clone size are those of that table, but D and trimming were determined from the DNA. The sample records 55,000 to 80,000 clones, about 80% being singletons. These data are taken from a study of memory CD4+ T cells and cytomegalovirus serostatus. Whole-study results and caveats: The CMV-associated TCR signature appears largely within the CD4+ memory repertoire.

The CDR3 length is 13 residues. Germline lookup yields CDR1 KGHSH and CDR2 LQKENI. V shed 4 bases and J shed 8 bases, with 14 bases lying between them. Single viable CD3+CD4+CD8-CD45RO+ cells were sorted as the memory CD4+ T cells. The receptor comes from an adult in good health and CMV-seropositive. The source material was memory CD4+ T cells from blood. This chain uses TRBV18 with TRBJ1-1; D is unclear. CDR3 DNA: TGTGCCAGCTCACAAAATAGGGCGGACGAAGCTTTCTTT. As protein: CASSQNRADEAFF.